Listed below are T cell receptor beta chains from one sample, sequenced in a study of T cell changes during pregnancy in multiple sclerosis. The table came from immunoSEQ multiplex PCR; TCRdb's copy has only in-frame clones and leaves some out. The sample records under 55,000 clones, 85% to 95% being singletons. The sample in question was CD4+ T cells from peripheral blood mononuclear cells, obtained in the third trimester of pregnancy. The receptors were sampled from a female donor with multiple sclerosis, enrolled in a pregnancy study. The CDR3 runs from the conserved cysteine through the conserved F or W. A D gene is named only where the DNA matches it firmly. Not every row has a clone size; where given, it reads once, few, many or a size class.

size	V	length	D	J	DNA	CDR3
.	TRBV6-6	11	.	TRBJ2-7	TGTGCCAGCACTGGGCCCTACGAGCAGTACTTC	CASTGPYEQYF
once	TRBV11-2	16	TRBD2	TRBJ2-7	TGTGCCAGCAGCCCCGGACTAGCGGGGGTAGCCTACGAGCAGTACTTC	CASSPGLAGVAYEQYF
.	TRBV4-3	22	TRBD2	TRBJ2-2	TGCGCCAGCAGCCAAGATCCCCAACCCGTAGCGGGGGACCCGAGGAACACCGGGGAGCTGTTTTTT	CASSQDPQPVAGDPRNTGELFF
.	TRBV7-3	15	.	TRBJ2-7	TGTGCCAGCAGCGTACAGGGATCCCCTACCTACGAGCAGTACTTC	CASSVQGSPTYEQYF
.	TRBV5-6	17	.	TRBJ1-4	TGTGCCAGCAGCTTCGGGAGGGTGGGCCTCTTTGATGAAAAACTGTTTTTT	CASSFGRVGLFDEKLFF
.	TRBV5-1	14	TRBD2	TRBJ2-7	TGCGCCAGCAGCTTGGCGGGGGGGCAGAACGAGCAGTACTTC	CASSLAGGQNEQYF
.	TRBV6-5	15	.	TRBJ2-7	TGTGCCAGCAGTTACTCGAGATTCGGGGCCTACGAGCAGTACTTC	CASSYSRFGAYEQYF
.	TRBV9	16	.	TRBJ2-3	TGTGCCAGCAGCGTAGATGCAGGTGTCAGGACAGATACGCAGTATTTT	CASSVDAGVRTDTQYF
once	TRBV6-5	14	TRBD1	TRBJ2-7	TGTGCCAGCAGTTACTGGAGGGACAGGGGTGAGCAGTACTTC	CASSYWRDRGEQYF
once	TRBV5-4	16	TRBD2	TRBJ2-5	TGTGCCAGCAGCTTGGGAGGCGGGGGGGCCCGGGAGACCCAGTACTTC	CASSLGGGGARETQYF
few	TRBV2	13	.	TRBJ1-1	TGTGCCAGCAGGACGGACATCGACACTGAAGCTTTCTTT	CASRTDIDTEAFF
.	TRBV29-1	13	TRBD2	TRBJ2-7	TGCAGCGTTGTCCTAGCGGGGACCTACGAGCAGTACTTC	CSVVLAGTYEQYF
.	TRBV7-3	14	.	TRBJ1-1	TGTGCCAGCAGCTTACTTCCCCGGGACACTGAAGCTTTCTTT	CASSLLPRDTEAFF
.	TRBV7-9	14	.	TRBJ1-1	TGTGCCAGCAGTCCGTTACAGGGAACCACTGAAGCTTTCTTT	CASSPLQGTTEAFF
.	TRBV5-1	13	TRBD1	TRBJ1-1	TGCGCCAGCAGCGGGGACAGGGGCACTGAAGCTTTCTTT	CASSGDRGTEAFF
.	TRBV2	15	TRBD1	TRBJ2-1	TGTGCCAGCAGTGCAAGGGGGACAGGGTTCAATGAGCAGTTCTTC	CASSARGTGFNEQFF
.	TRBV27	14	.	TRBJ2-7	TGTGCCAGCAGTTTATCGGGCCGGTCAGGGGAGCAGTACTTC	CASSLSGRSGEQYF
.	TRBV6-1	14	.	TRBJ1-6	TGTGCCAGCAGTGAAGGTAGCCCTAATTCACCCCTCCACTTT	CASSEGSPNSPLHF
.	TRBV6-5	14	TRBD1	TRBJ1-6	TGTGCCAGCAGACCGGGACAGGGTATTTCACTCCTCCACTTT	CASRPGQGISLLHF
.	TRBV25-1	15	TRBD1	TRBJ2-1	TGTGCCAGCACCCCTGGGACAGGTCCAAACAATGAGCAGTTCTTC	CASTPGTGPNNEQFF
few	TRBV28	12	TRBD1	TRBJ1-1	TGTGCCAGCAGGGTTGGACAGGCTCAAGCTTTCTTT	CASRVGQAQAFF
.	TRBV7-2	14	.	TRBJ2-4	TGTGCCAGCGGTGGCAGGGAACAGGCAAACATTCAGTACTTC	CASGGREQANIQYF
once	TRBV4-2	18	TRBD2	TRBJ2-3	TGTGCCAGCAGCCAAGATACCCTAGCGGGGGGGCCAGCAGATACGCAGTATTTT	CASSQDTLAGGPADTQYF
once	TRBV7-6	15	TRBD1	TRBJ2-5	TGTGCCAGCAGCTTAGCGACAGGGGGCCAAGAGACCCAGTACTTC	CASSLATGGQETQYF
.	TRBV7-9	14	.	TRBJ1-2	TGTGCCAGCAGCTACCCGGGAATCGGCTATGGCTACACCTTC	CASSYPGIGYGYTF
once	TRBV14	15	TRBD2	TRBJ2-7	TGTGCCAGCAGCCCCTTCGCGGGGGGCCCCTACGAGCAGTACTTC	CASSPFAGGPYEQYF
.	TRBV4-2	18	TRBD2	TRBJ2-5	TGTGCCAGCAGCCAAGATGGGAATAGCGGGGGGGCAGAAGAGACCCAGTACTTC	CASSQDGNSGGAEETQYF
.	TRBV2	14	TRBD1	TRBJ1-1	TGTGCCAGCAGTGTAGGACAGGGGGAGACTGAAGCTTTCTTT	CASSVGQGETEAFF
few	TRBV19	10	.	TRBJ1-2	TGTGCCAGTAGAGAGGGAGGCTACACCTTC	CASREGGYTF
few	TRBV7-2	15	TRBD1	TRBJ2-5	TGTGCCAGCAGCTTAGTGGACAGGAGCCAAGAGACCCAGTACTTC	CASSLVDRSQETQYF
.	TRBV7-2	18	.	TRBJ2-3	TGTGCCAGCAGCGTCCAAGCAATTCCGCGGGGATTGAGAGATACGCAGTATTTT	CASSVQAIPRGLRDTQYF
.	TRBV5-1	18	.	TRBJ1-1	TGCGCCAGCAGCCGAGACCCTTTGGGGGGGCTTGGGAACACTGAAGCTTTCTTT	CASSRDPLGGLGNTEAFF
.	TRBV6-1	12	.	TRBJ2-5	TGTGCCAGCAGTACCCATAGCGAGACCCAGTACTTC	CASSTHSETQYF
.	TRBV5-8	17	TRBD1	TRBJ2-3	TGTGCCAGCAGCTTGGGTCACCAGGGGGCGCCAAGAGATACGCAGTATTTT	CASSLGHQGAPRDTQYF
.	TRBV19	15	TRBD1	TRBJ2-3	TGTGCCAGTAGTCGTAGGACAGGGAGAGAAGATACGCAGTATTTT	CASSRRTGREDTQYF
.	TRBV4-2	14	.	TRBJ2-7	TGTGCCAGCAGCCAAGGGCCCCCCGACTGGGAGCAGTACTTC	CASSQGPPDWEQYF
.	TRBV19	15	.	TRBJ1-5	TGTGCCAGTACCCTGGCGGCAGGGGCGAATCAGCCCCAGCATTTT	CASTLAAGANQPQHF
.	TRBV10-3	14	.	TRBJ1-2	TGTGCCATTAGACAAACCGGTATGATCTATGGCTACACCTTC	CAIRQTGMIYGYTF
once	TRBV5-6	14	TRBD1	TRBJ2-7	TGTGCCAGCAGCTGGGACAGAGAACCTTACGAGCAGTACTTC	CASSWDREPYEQYF
.	TRBV6-5	15	TRBD2	TRBJ2-1	TGTGCCAGCAGCCCCCAGCGGGGGGGCCGAGGTGAGCAGTTCTTC	CASSPQRGGRGEQFF
.	TRBV6-5	12	.	TRBJ1-6	TGTGCCAGCAGTTTAAGGGGTGGACCCCTCCACTTT	CASSLRGGPLHF
.	TRBV19	15	.	TRBJ2-4	TGTGCCAGTACATCCCCCGGGGGAGAGAAAAACATTCAGTACTTC	CASTSPGGEKNIQYF
.	TRBV7-9	15	.	TRBJ1-2	TGTGCCAGCAGGGAGCAATCCCACACTAACTATGGCTACACCTTC	CASREQSHTNYGYTF
few	TRBV5-8	15	.	TRBJ1-4	TGTGCCAGCAGCTTTTGGGGCAGGGGTGATGAAAAACTGTTTTTT	CASSFWGRGDEKLFF
.	TRBV7-2	17	TRBD2	TRBJ2-1	TGTGCCAGCAGCCGACGTCCGGGACTAGGCGCCTACAATGAGCAGTTCTTC	CASSRRPGLGAYNEQFF
.	TRBV7-2	14	TRBD2	TRBJ2-3	TGTGCCAGCGCCCCGGGGGGAAGCACAGATACGCAGTATTTT	CASAPGGSTDTQYF
.	TRBV28	14	.	TRBJ1-3	TGTGCCAGCTACCCACACGGGGCTGGAAACACCATATATTTT	CASYPHGAGNTIYF
.	TRBV7-3	15	.	TRBJ2-1	TGTGCCAGCAGCTTATCCCGGGACTCCTACAATGAGCAGTTCTTC	CASSLSRDSYNEQFF
.	TRBV5-6	13	TRBD1	TRBJ2-5	TGTGCCAGCAGCCGAGCAGGGGGAGCCAAGGGGTACTTC	CASSRAGGAKGYF
few	TRBV6-4	13	.	TRBJ1-1	TGTGCCAGCAGTGTCTCACAGCAGACTGAAGCTTTCTTT	CASSVSQQTEAFF
.	TRBV6-5	16	TRBD2	TRBJ2-1	TGTGCCAGCAGTTATACCCTGACTAGCGGGGCTGGTGAGCAGTTCTTC	CASSYTLTSGAGEQFF
.	TRBV5-1	16	TRBD2	TRBJ2-5	TGCGCTAGCAGCTTGCCCCGGGGGGGGCCCCAAGAGACCCAGTACTTC	CASSLPRGGPQETQYF
.	TRBV18	16	TRBD1	TRBJ1-2	TGTGCCAGCTCACCAATAGAGGACAGGGCTAACTATGGCTACACCTTC	CASSPIEDRANYGYTF
.	TRBV4-2	15	.	TRBJ1-6	TGTGCCAGCAGCCAATTCCAGGGTCTAGATTCACCCCTCCACTTT	CASSQFQGLDSPLHF
.	TRBV19	13	TRBD1	TRBJ1-2	TGTGCCAGTACCGGACAGGCCTACTATGGCTACACCTTC	CASTGQAYYGYTF
.	TRBV18	14	.	TRBJ1-2	TGTGCCAGCTCACGAGGGAGCATAAACTATGGCTACACCTTC	CASSRGSINYGYTF
.	TRBV7-9	15	.	TRBJ1-2	TGTGCCAGCAGCTTTGGGCAGGGGCACGGCTATGGCTACACCTTC	CASSFGQGHGYGYTF